This TCR beta chain was captured in a study of breast tumors, draining lymph nodes, adjacent tissues. The lymph nodes were axillary draining lymph nodes from breast cancer patients. TCRdb redid the calling of the multiplex PCR reads with MiXCR, one entry per CDR3 protein. The table includes under 300,000 distinct CDR3 sequences, 30% to 35% detected once. With V trimmed by 0 bases and J by 7 bases, 8 bases remained unmatched. The CDR3 consists of 17 residues. Germline CDR1 is MNHNY and CDR2 is SVGAGI (reference sequence). This clonotype has a count of ten or more. The chain carries TRBV6-6 and TRBJ1-6, with 8 bases that match TRBD1. The specimen was axillary lymph node tissue. This TCR was sampled from a female donor with breast cancer. Some clones in this sample may be carry-over from other donors' samples. The CDR3 sequence is CASSYSHPGQANSPLHF. CDR3 DNA sequence: TGTGCCAGCAGTTACTCGCATCCGGGACAGGCAAATTCACCCCTCCACTTT.